These T cell receptor beta chains were read from a single sample in a study of shared clonotypes between healthy human individuals. This table comes from immunoSEQ multiplex PCR, and its TCRdb copy is limited to in-frame clones, with some not included. Of roughly 2 million clones detected, almost 96% appear once; the ten largest clones hold 0.1% to 0.15%. Sample: naive CD4+ T cells sorted from blood. These receptors were obtained from a man between 18 and 29 years old in good health. Each CDR3 is given with its conserved first and last residue. D genes are given only for firm matches. Clone sizes are given selectively: once, few, many, or a class where the clone is expanded.

CDR3nt | CDR3aa | j_gene | abundance | v_gene | d_gene
TGTGCCGGAGGAGGGGACGGCGGAGATACGCAGTATTTT | CAGGGDGGDTQYF | TRBJ2-3 | NA | TRBV30 | NA
TGCAGCGTCTTAGCGGGAGAGACCCAGTACTTC | CSVLAGETQYF | TRBJ2-5 | NA | TRBV29-1 | TRBD2
TGTGCCAGCTCACCCCTTGCAACTAATGAAAAACTGTTTTTT | CASSPLATNEKLFF | TRBJ1-4 | once | TRBV18 | NA
TGTGCCAGCTCTACCACGCACAGTGCCAGCACAGATACGCAGTATTTT | CASSTTHSASTDTQYF | TRBJ2-3 | NA | TRBV18 | NA
TGTGCCTGGAGTGTACTCGGGGGATCCTCCTACGAGCAGTACTTC | CAWSVLGGSSYEQYF | TRBJ2-7 | NA | TRBV30 | NA
TGTGCCAGCAGCCCCACCCATCTTGGCTACGAGCAGTACTTC | CASSPTHLGYEQYF | TRBJ2-7 | NA | TRBV11-2 | NA
TGTGCCTGGAGTAGCCGGCGGGAGCAGTTCTTC | CAWSSRREQFF | TRBJ2-1 | NA | TRBV30 | NA
TGTGCCTGCCGACAGGGCCCCTACGAGCAGTACTTC | CACRQGPYEQYF | TRBJ2-7 | NA | TRBV19 | TRBD1
TGCGCCAGCAGCCAAGATAACCATGGGGGAGGAGGAGATACGCAGTATTTT | CASSQDNHGGGGDTQYF | TRBJ2-3 | NA | TRBV4-3 | NA
TGCGCCAGCAGTGAGTCGCCATATATAGGGGAAGGGACTATAACAGATACGCAGTATTTT | CASSESPYIGEGTITDTQYF | TRBJ2-3 | NA | TRBV10-1 | TRBD2
TGTGCCAGCTCACCAAGGGCAGGGGAGGGGAGCAATCAGCCCCAGCATTTT | CASSPRAGEGSNQPQHF | TRBJ1-5 | NA | TRBV18 | NA
TGTGCCAGCAGCGTGACGGGACAGGGCCCCCAAGAGACCCAGTACTTC | CASSVTGQGPQETQYF | TRBJ2-5 | NA | TRBV9 | TRBD1
TGTGCCAGCAGTTACTCGGGGCAGGTCGGAAACACCATATATTTT | CASSYSGQVGNTIYF | TRBJ1-3 | NA | TRBV6-5 | NA
TGCGCCAGCAGCGTCGACAGGGGAATCGAGGAGACCCAGTACTTC | CASSVDRGIEETQYF | TRBJ2-5 | NA | TRBV5-1 | TRBD1
TGCGCCAGCAGCTTGCAGGGCTGGGGCACTGAAGCTTTCTTT | CASSLQGWGTEAFF | TRBJ1-1 | NA | TRBV5-1 | NA